What follows are 15 T cell receptor beta chains derived from one specimen sequenced in a study of T cell repertoires in cytomegalovirus infection. Via MiXCR, TCRdb re-called the reads, giving one row per CDR3 protein. The sample holds 310,000 or so distinct CDR3 sequences, 17% seen once. The specimen was PBMCs. These receptors were taken from a human donor in good health (CMV status not recorded). Some clones in this sample may be carry-over from other donors' samples.

The V and J genes are TRBV23-1 and TRBJ1-3, with D unclear. TRBV23-1 is an ORF; its function is uncertain. CDR3 size: 14 residues. Trimming took off 5 bases at V and 0 bases at J, with 8 bases between the two ends. CDR3 loop: CASSERNSGNTIYF. Here the CDR3 DNA reads TGCGCCAGCAGTGAGCGGAACTCTGGAAACACCATATATTTT.

This clonotype has a single count. The CDR3 region has the DNA TGTGCCACCCGGGGCGTAGGGAATGAAAAACTGTTTTTT. Protein sequence: CATRGVGNEKLFF. This rearrangement joins TRBV15 to TRBJ1-4, with D tentatively TRBD1 (5 bases). The CDR3 has 13 amino acids. Germline CDR1 is LNHNV and CDR2 is YYDKDF (reference sequence). With 8 bases removed from V and 5 bases from J, the gap between germline ends came to 12 bases.

This clonotype occurred many times. The V call is TRBV7-9, the J call TRBJ2-3; perhaps TRBD2 as D (5 bases). The CDR3 consists of 15 residues. V was shortened by 3 bases and J by 2 bases, with 12 bases between the two germline ends. The germline V gene has CDR1 SEHNR and CDR2 FQNEAQ (reference sequence). The CDR3 region is CASSFIWTDTDTQYF. Here the CDR3 DNA reads TGTGCCAGCAGCTTTATTTGGACTGACACAGATACGCAGTATTTT.

The V call is TRBV7-2, the J call TRBJ1-5; D might be TRBD1 (5 bases). Germline V gives CDR1 SGHTA, CDR2 FQGNSA. V lost 2 bases, J lost 4 bases, and 18 bases lay in between. CDR3 length equals 17 residues. CDR3 residues: CASSLKFGDYGNQPQHF. The CDR3 nucleotides are TGTGCCAGCAGCTTAAAATTCGGGGACTACGGGAATCAGCCCCAGCATTTT.

The chain links TRBV27 to TRBJ2-7; 9 bases map to TRBD2. Germline V lookup: CDR1 MNHEY, CDR2 SMNVEV (reference sequence). The length of the CDR3 is 15 residues. The J segment lost 2 bases and the V segment lost 4 bases, leaving 6 bases of the junction unmatched. CDR3 nucleotide sequence: TGTGCCAGCAGTTCATCCCTAGCGGGAACCTACGAGCAGTACTTC. This codes for CASSSSLAGTYEQYF.

This clonotype was seen a few times. The rearrangement uses TRBV20-1 and TRBJ2-3; no firm D call. V was pared by 4 bases and J by 5 bases, with 13 bases between. There are 13 residues in the CDR3. Germline CDR1 and CDR2: DFQATT and SNEGSKA (reference sequence). The CDR3: CSAIRDAGDTQYF. As DNA, the CDR3 is TGCAGTGCTATAAGAGATGCTGGAGATACGCAGTATTTT.

This clonotype was observed a handful of times. The V gene is TRBV7-8, the J gene TRBJ2-5, with 9 bases aligning to TRBD1. The CDR3 spans 15 residues. Trimming at V came to 1 base and at J to 5 bases, leaving 5 bases not matched to a gene. Germline V gene lookup returns CDR1 SGHVS and CDR2 FQNEAQ. CDR3 bases: TGTGCCAGCAGCTTAGTCCCGGGACAGGGTGAGACCCAGTACTTC. Its translation is CASSLVPGQGETQYF.

V and J are TRBV12-3 or TRBV12-4 and TRBJ1-1; D is uncertain. Trimming cost V 6 bases and J 4 bases, with 12 bases left between them. CDR3 length: 13 amino acids. As DNA, the CDR3 is TGTGCCAGCAGCCCCCAATTGGGCACTGAAGCTTTCTTT. It encodes CASSPQLGTEAFF.

This chain links TRBV7-9 with TRBJ2-1, with 15 bases fitting TRBD2. V gave up 3 bases and J gave up 10 bases; unmatched junction bases: 4. The CDR3 loop spans 15 amino acids. CDR1 is SEHNR and CDR2 is FQNEAQ in the germline V gene (reference sequence). The CDR3, as DNA: TGTGCCAGCAGCTTCTCAGGACTAGCGGGAGGGGAGCAGTTCTTC. Encoded protein: CASSFSGLAGGEQFF.

This clonotype was seen more than once but under ten times. The rearrangement links TRBV29-1 to TRBJ1-2; 7 nucleotides match TRBD1. Germline loops: CDR1 SQVTM, CDR2 ANQGSEA. The CDR3 contains 12 residues. J was trimmed by 8 bases and V by 3 bases; bases with no gene match: 6. CDR3 coding DNA: TGCAGCGTTGATCCCGGGACAGTCGGCTACACCTTC. Translating gives CSVDPGTVGYTF.

The chain recombines TRBV7-9 with TRBJ2-2; 9 bases fit TRBD1. Unmatched junction bases numbered 7, after V lost 1 base and J lost 7 bases. The CDR3 is made up of 16 amino acids. Germline loops: CDR1 SEHNR, CDR2 FQNEAQ (reference sequence). CDR3 sequence reads: CASSLGDRDYIGELFF. CDR3 DNA sequence: TGTGCCAGCAGCTTAGGGGACAGGGACTACATCGGGGAGCTGTTTTTT. Complete variable domain (other parts from reference TRBV7-9 and TRBJ2-2): DTGVSQNPRHKITKRGQNVTFRCDPISEHNRLYWYRQTLGQGPEFLTYFQNEAQLEKSRLLSDRFSAERPKGSFSTLEIQRTEQGDSAMYLCASSLGDRDYIGELFFGEGSRLTVL.

This clonotype was picked up many times. The chain links TRBV12-3 or TRBV12-4 to TRBJ1-1, with 10 bases identical to TRBD1. CDR3 length: 14 residues. The trim removed 6 bases at V and 3 bases at J, leaving 4 bases unmatched. CDR3 sequence (DNA): TGTGCCAGCAGAGCCGGGACAGGGGACACTGAAGCTTTCTTT. Translation gives CASRAGTGDTEAFF.

This clonotype was detected only a few times. V usage is TRBV20-1 and J usage is TRBJ2-7; the D gene is possibly TRBD1 (6 bases). Germline CDR1 and CDR2: DFQATT and SNEGSKA (reference sequence). This CDR3 is built from 13 residues. The ends were cut back, 2 bases at V and 4 bases at J, with 12 bases in the middle. The CDR3 spells CSARRAGAYEQYF. The CDR3 DNA sequence: TGCAGTGCTAGAAGGGCAGGGGCATACGAGCAGTACTTC.

This clonotype showed up just a few times. The J gene is TRBJ1-1, the V gene TRBV7-9; D may be TRBD1 (6 bases). The CDR3 sequence is 12 residues long. V gave up 4 bases and J gave up 11 bases, with 14 bases separating them. The V gene's germline CDR1 is SEHNR and CDR2 FQNEAQ (reference sequence). CDR3 sequence reads: CASSWGQGQAFF. The CDR3 DNA reads as TGTGCCAGCAGCTGGGGGCAGGGGCAGGCTTTCTTT. Full variable domain (rest looked up from reference TRBV7-9 and TRBJ1-1): DTGVSQNPRHKITKRGQNVTFRCDPISEHNRLYWYRQTLGQGPEFLTYFQNEAQLEKSRLLSDRFSAERPKGSFSTLEIQRTEQGDSAMYLCASSWGQGQAFFGQGTRLTVV.

This clonotype was recorded at least ten times. This chain joins TRBV12-3 or TRBV12-4 and TRBJ2-1; 7 positions match TRBD1. This CDR3 contains 16 residues. V lost 5 bases, J lost 2 bases, and 9 bases stayed unmatched. The CDR3 region has the DNA TGTGCCAGCAGTACCACCACAGGGGAAACCTACAATGAGCAGTTCTTC. It specifies CASSTTTGETYNEQFF.